The 24 T cell receptor beta chains listed next were all sequenced from one sample in a study of blood T cell repertoires in COVID-19. The table came from immunoSEQ multiplex PCR; TCRdb's copy has only in-frame clones and leaves some out. The data hold some 230,000 clones, with 86% observed a single time. Sequenced input: peripheral blood. Source of these receptors: a man aged 25 to 40 who had recovered from COVID-19.

V and J are TRBV4-1 and TRBJ1-2; D is undetermined. V lost 4 bases and J 0 bases, leaving 6 bases between the germline ends. The length of the CDR3 is 13 residues. Looked up from germline, CDR1 is MGHRA and CDR2 is YSYEKL. In nucleotides, the CDR3 is TGCGCCAGCAGCCCCCAGTCTAACTATGGCTACACCTTC. Translated, it gives CASSPQSNYGYTF.

The chain combines TRBV7-7 with TRBJ2-1; 8 bases are a match to TRBD2. V lost 3 bases and J lost 7; bases outside the gene matches: 5. The germline CDR1 and CDR2 sequences are SSHAT and FNYEAQ (reference sequence). The CDR3 is 14 residues long. CDR3 bases: TGTGCCAGCAGCTTCCGGGGGGGCCGTAATGAGCAGTTCTTC. Translating it yields CASSFRGGRNEQFF.

This rearrangement joins TRBV7-2 to TRBJ1-1, with a possible D match to TRBD1 (5 bases). Trimming left V 7 bases short and J 5 bases short, with 14 bases between. This CDR3 is 13 amino acids long. The V gene's germline CDR1 is SGHTA and CDR2 FQGNSA. The CDR3 DNA follows: TGTGCCAGCATCCCATGGGGGGGAACTGAAGCTTTCTTT. This sequence encodes CASIPWGGTEAFF.

The chain links TRBV20-1 to TRBJ2-7, with 7 bases lining up with TRBD2. From germline, CDR1 is DFQATT and CDR2 SNEGSKA (reference sequence). This CDR3 spans 13 amino acids. Trimming at V came to 3 bases and at J to 3 bases, leaving 5 bases not matched to a gene. The CDR3, as DNA: TGCAGTGCTAGTTCCGAGCGGGGCTACGAGCAGTACTTC. Its translation is CSASSERGYEQYF.

This chain joins TRBV12-3 or TRBV12-4 and TRBJ1-6; D unresolved. The CDR3 has 12 residues. V dropped 2 bases and J dropped 7 bases, with 3 bases sitting between them. CDR3 coding DNA: TGTGCCAGCAGTTTAAGCAATTCACCCCTCCACTTT. It is translated as CASSLSNSPLHF.

The chain links TRBV5-4 to TRBJ1-2; TRBD1 agrees at 7 bases. The germline CDR1 and CDR2 sequences are SGHNT and YYREEE (reference sequence). The CDR3 covers 14 residues. Unmatched junction bases numbered 6, after V lost 1 base and J lost 6 bases. The CDR3 spells CASSLRDSRHGYTF. The CDR3, as DNA: TGTGCCAGCAGCTTGCGGGACAGCCGACATGGCTACACCTTC.

This clone has just a few counts. The rearrangement uses TRBV29-1 and TRBJ2-7, with D perhaps TRBD2 (5 bases). Looked up from germline, CDR1 is SQVTM and CDR2 is ANQGSEA. V lost 7 bases and J 7 bases, leaving 20 bases between the germline ends. CDR3 length: 13 amino acids. CDR3 in amino acids: CSARWGSEEEQYF. CDR3 bases: TGCAGCGCCCGATGGGGATCGGAGGAAGAGCAGTACTTC.

The genes are TRBV7-8 and TRBJ2-3; maybe TRBD2 (7 bases). The germline gives CDR1 SGHVS, CDR2 FQNEAQ. The CDR3 consists of 18 residues. Trimming cost V 5 bases and J 6 bases, with 27 bases left between them. CDR3 in amino acids: CASSAPVRGASTGDTQYF. CDR3 sequence (DNA): TGTGCCAGCAGCGCCCCCGTCCGGGGGGCATCCACAGGCGATACGCAGTATTTT.

The chain employs TRBV24-1 and TRBJ2-7, with D perhaps TRBD1 (5 bases). Deletions cut 0 bases from V and 1 base from J, with 12 bases between. Germline CDR1 KGHDR, CDR2 SFDVKD. This CDR3 is built from 16 residues. The CDR3 sequence: CATSDLGPGWSYEQYF. The CDR3 nucleotides are TGTGCCACCAGTGATTTGGGGCCAGGGTGGTCCTACGAGCAGTACTTC.

The chain joins TRBV6-5 to TRBJ2-7; possible D gene TRBD2, 6 bases. Looked up from germline, CDR1 is MNHEY and CDR2 is SVGAGI. The CDR3 has 12 amino acids. The ends were cut back, 6 bases at V and 2 bases at J, with 8 bases in the middle. CDR3 coding DNA: TGTGCCAGCAGGGACTATACCTACGAGCAGTACTTC. Translation: CASRDYTYEQYF.

The CDR3 DNA sequence: TGTGCCAGCAGGACAGGGTCGATGGAGACCCAGTACTTC. Its protein is CASRTGSMETQYF. V gene TRBV25-1 combines with J gene TRBJ2-5; TRBD1 matches 7 bases. Germline V gives CDR1 MGHDK, CDR2 SYGVNS. J gave up 5 bases and V 6 bases, and 6 bases lay outside the gene matches. The CDR3 loop spans 13 amino acids.

DNA for the CDR3: TGTGCCAGCAGCGACAGTACAGGGGCGGATGAGCAGTTCTTC. This sequence encodes CASSDSTGADEQFF. The chain employs TRBV9 and TRBJ2-1; 7 bases line up with TRBD1. The V gene's germline CDR1 is SGDLS and CDR2 YYNGEE. This CDR3 contains 14 residues. With V trimmed by 3 bases and J by 8 bases, 8 bases remained unmatched.

The chain's CDR3 is CASSYATGQPQHF. The CDR3 DNA is TGTGCCAGCAGTTACGCGACGGGTCAGCCCCAGCATTTT. The chain couples TRBV6-5 to TRBJ1-5; D unclear. The CDR3 has 13 amino acids. V was cut by 2 bases and J by 6 bases, with 8 bases left in between. Germline V CDR1 and CDR2: MNHEY, SVGAGI.

The rearrangement links TRBV6-6 to TRBJ1-1; D is perhaps TRBD1 (6 bases). The CDR3 length is 13 residues. V lost 6 bases and J 8 bases, leaving 16 bases between the germline ends. The germline gives CDR1 MNHNY, CDR2 SVGAGI (reference sequence). The CDR3 coding sequence is TGTGCCAGCAGCCCTAGGAGTGGACAGGAAGCTTTCTTT. This sequence encodes CASSPRSGQEAFF.

The chain couples TRBV11-2 to TRBJ2-1, with D possibly matching TRBD2 (7 bases). The V end lost 5 bases, the J end lost 10 bases, and 18 bases lay between the germline ends. The CDR3 runs to 14 residues. CDR1 and CDR2 (germline): SGHAT, FQNNGV. This CDR3 reads CASSQTGGRGEQFF. The CDR3 DNA follows: TGTGCCAGCAGCCAAACCGGGGGGCGCGGGGAGCAGTTCTTC.

The J gene is TRBJ1-1, the V gene TRBV7-2; 10 bases agree with TRBD1. This CDR3 spans 14 amino acids. Germline CDR1 is SGHTA and CDR2 is FQGNSA. V dropped 5 bases and J dropped 10; count of bases not matched to a gene: 10. The CDR3 DNA sequence: TGTGCCAGCAGCGCCGGACAGGGGGGCCTGACAGCTTTCTTT. Amino acids: CASSAGQGGLTAFF. The complete variable domain, with remaining parts taken from reference TRBV7-2 and TRBJ1-1, reads GAGVSQSPSNKVTEKGKDVELRCDPISGHTALYWYRQSLGQGLEFLIYFQGNSAPDKSGLPSDRFSAERTGGSVSTLTIQRTQQEDSAVYLCASSAGQGGLTAFFGQGTRLTVV.

This clone was recorded only once. The chain combines TRBV3-1 (or the pseudogene TRBV3-2) with TRBJ2-3; maybe TRBD2 (6 bases). Germline V gives CDR1 LGHDT, CDR2 YNNKEL (reference sequence). The V gene lost 3 bases and the J gene lost 3 bases, with 10 bases spanning the gap. The CDR3 has 14 amino acids. CDR3 in amino acids: CASSHGTFTDTQYF. In DNA, the CDR3 is TGTGCCAGCAGCCACGGGACTTTTACAGATACGCAGTATTTT.

The rearrangement links TRBV15 to TRBJ1-2; no firm D call. V was shortened by 0 bases and J by 4 bases, with 9 bases between the two germline ends. Germline V gene lookup returns CDR1 LNHNV and CDR2 YYDKDF (reference sequence). This CDR3 has 14 residues. For the CDR3, the DNA is TGTGCCACCAGCAGAGATCGTCCGGGCTATGGCTACACCTTC. It encodes CATSRDRPGYGYTF. The whole variable domain, filled in from reference TRBV15 and TRBJ1-2, reads DAMVIQNPRYQVTQFGKPVTLSCSQTLNHNVMYWYQQKSSQAPKLLFHYYDKDFNNEADTPDNFQSRRPNTSFCFLDIRSPGLGDTAMYLCATSRDRPGYGYTFGSGTRLTVV.

V usage is TRBV5-1 and J usage is TRBJ1-1, with a weak D call TRBD1 (5 bases). Deletions cut 4 bases from V and 3 bases from J, with 13 bases between. The germline V gene encodes CDR1 SGHRS and CDR2 YFSETQ. CDR3 length equals 14 residues. DNA of the CDR3: TGCGCCAGCAGCCCGACAGAGAGGTACACTGAAGCTTTCTTT. Translated, it gives CASSPTERYTEAFF.

The count of this clone is one. The J gene is TRBJ2-3, the V gene TRBV7-2; the D gene is possibly TRBD2 (6 bases). Germline V gives CDR1 SGHTA, CDR2 FQGNSA. This CDR3 spans 14 amino acids. Between the trimmed V and J ends, which lost 3 bases and 6 bases, there was a span of 13 bases. CDR3 nucleotides: TGTGCCAGCAGCTTTTGGGGCCGGGGGGATACGCAGTATTTT. Its protein is CASSFWGRGDTQYF. Based on the CDR3 plus reference TRBV7-2 and TRBJ2-3, the full variable domain is GAGVSQSPSNKVTEKGKDVELRCDPISGHTALYWYRQSLGQGLEFLIYFQGNSAPDKSGLPSDRFSAERTGGSVSTLTIQRTQQEDSAVYLCASSFWGRGDTQYFGPGTRLTVL.

The chain couples TRBV28 to TRBJ2-2, with a weak D call TRBD1 (6 bases). The germline gives CDR1 MDHEN, CDR2 SYDVKM. This CDR3 is 13 amino acids long. Trimming took 5 bases from V and 8 from J, leaving 12 bases between them. CDR3 sequence reads: CASSPQGLGELFF. The CDR3 DNA reads as TGTGCCAGCAGTCCTCAGGGGTTGGGGGAGCTGTTTTTT.

The DNA of the CDR3 is TGCGCCAGCAGCTTGGAACAGGCCGAGCAGTACTTC. Amino acid sequence: CASSLEQAEQYF. The chain has TRBV5-1 and TRBJ2-7; D perhaps matches TRBD1 (5 bases). CDR1 and CDR2 (germline): SGHRS, YFSETQ. Trimming took off 0 bases at V and 6 bases at J, with 7 bases between the two ends. The CDR3 sequence is 12 residues long.

This chain links TRBV27 with TRBJ2-3, with a possible D match to TRBD1 (6 bases). The CDR3 is 14 residues long. The germline CDR1 and CDR2 sequences are MNHEY and SMNVEV (reference sequence). The V gene lost 2 bases and the J gene lost 3 bases, with 9 bases spanning the gap. The CDR3 sequence: CASSLRTGTDTQYF. DNA of the CDR3: TGTGCCAGCAGTTTACGAACAGGGACAGATACGCAGTATTTT.

The CDR3 DNA follows: TGTGCCAGCGAGGGTAACTATGGCTACACCTTC. Its protein product is CASEGNYGYTF. The chain joins TRBV28 to TRBJ1-2; no definite D call. The CDR3 has 11 amino acids. Germline values: CDR1 MDHEN, CDR2 SYDVKM. The V end was cut by 8 bases, the J end by 1 base, with 5 bases between.